The sequence of this T cell receptor beta chain was determined in a study of blood T cells in healthy people across ages. Study-wide findings and caveats: Among T cells, TCR beta diversity per million cells dropped roughly linearly as age rose.

Ten or more counts support this clonotype. Its antigen is undetermined. Each sample yielded at least 6 micrograms of PBMC total RNA. The second PCR ran roughly 6 to 11 cycles with a sample-barcoded 5' primer and J-beta primers. TCRdb passed the 5' RACE reads through MiXCR, listing each CDR3 protein once. The data hold 710,000 or so distinct CDR3 sequences, with around 32% observed a single time. J was trimmed by 4 bases and V by 5 bases; bases with no gene match: 10. The CDR3 has 15 residues. Germline V gene lookup returns CDR1 SGHTA and CDR2 FQGNSA. This chain connects TRBV7-2 to TRBJ2-7, with 8 positions matching TRBD2. The source is a woman older than 75 in good health. Input material: blood. CDR3 in DNA: TGTGCCAGCAGCCCCACGCATAGCGGGGCTTACGAGCAGTACTTC. Translation gives CASSPTHSGAYEQYF.